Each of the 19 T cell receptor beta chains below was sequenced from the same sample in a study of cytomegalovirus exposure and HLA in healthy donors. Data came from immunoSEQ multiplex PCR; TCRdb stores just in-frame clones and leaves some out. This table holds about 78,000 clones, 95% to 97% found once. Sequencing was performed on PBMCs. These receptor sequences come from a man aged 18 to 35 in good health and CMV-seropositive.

CDR3 loop: CSVEDPREPKNIQYF. The CDR3 DNA is TGCAGCGTTGAAGATCCCCGGGAGCCCAAAAACATTCAGTACTTC. The rearrangement joins TRBV29-1 to TRBJ2-4; D is possibly TRBD2 (6 bases). Trimming took off 0 bases at V and 2 bases at J, with 11 bases between the two ends. CDR3 length: 15 amino acids. Germline lookup yields CDR1 SQVTM and CDR2 ANQGSEA.

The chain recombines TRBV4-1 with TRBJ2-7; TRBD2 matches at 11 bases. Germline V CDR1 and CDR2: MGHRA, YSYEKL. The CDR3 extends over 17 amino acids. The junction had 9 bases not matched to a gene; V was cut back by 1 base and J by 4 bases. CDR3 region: CASSQGVSGTSGYEQYF. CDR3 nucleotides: TGCGCCAGCAGCCAAGGGGTTTCCGGGACTAGCGGTTACGAGCAGTACTTC.

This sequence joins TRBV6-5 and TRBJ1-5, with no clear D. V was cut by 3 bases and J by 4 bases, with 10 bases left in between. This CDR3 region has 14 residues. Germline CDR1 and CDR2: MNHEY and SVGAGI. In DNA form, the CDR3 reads TGTGCCAGCAGTTATGGTTCGGTGAATCAGCCCCAGCATTTT. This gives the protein CASSYGSVNQPQHF.

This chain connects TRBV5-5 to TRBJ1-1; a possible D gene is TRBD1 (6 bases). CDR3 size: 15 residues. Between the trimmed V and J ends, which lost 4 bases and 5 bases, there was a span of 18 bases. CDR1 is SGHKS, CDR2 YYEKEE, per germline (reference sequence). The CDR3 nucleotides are TGTGCCAGCAGCCCGGAACAAGGGGGACGAACTGAAGCTTTCTTT. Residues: CASSPEQGGRTEAFF.

The CDR3 bases are TGTGCCAGCAGCTCCACCGGGACAGGGATTATTTCGGACATTCAGTACTTC. Its protein is CASSSTGTGIISDIQYF. The rearrangement uses TRBV5-4 and TRBJ2-4; 9 positions agree with TRBD1. This CDR3 contains 17 residues. Trimming removed 3 bases from V and 8 bases from J; junction bases left unmatched: 15. The germline CDR1 and CDR2 sequences are SGHNT and YYREEE (reference sequence).

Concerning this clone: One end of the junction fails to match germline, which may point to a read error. CDR3 nucleotide sequence: TGTGTCATCAGCCAACGAACCCTTATGGACTCCCTCGGGGAGCTGTTTTTT. This encodes CVISQRTLMDSLGELFF. The chain combines TRBV10-3 with TRBJ2-2, with TRBD2 as a possible D gene (5 bases). CDR3 length: 17 amino acids. CDR1 ENHRY and CDR2 SYGVKD come from the germline V gene.

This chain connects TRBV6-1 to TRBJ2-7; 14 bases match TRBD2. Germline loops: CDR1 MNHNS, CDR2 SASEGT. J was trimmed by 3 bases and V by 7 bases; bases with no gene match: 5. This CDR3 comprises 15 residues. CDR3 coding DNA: TGTGCCAGCACCGTAGGGACTAGCGGGAGCTACGAGCAGTACTTC. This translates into CASTVGTSGSYEQYF.

CDR3 sequence (DNA): TGTGCCAGCACCGAGGGACTTACGGACCTTGACGGCGAAAAACTGTTTTTT. Protein product: CASTEGLTDLDGEKLFF. V and J are TRBV2 and TRBJ1-4; tentative D call: TRBD1 (5 bases). The CDR3 is 17 amino acids. V was clipped by 7 bases and J by 8 bases, with 26 bases between them. In germline, CDR1 is SNHLY, CDR2 FYNNEI.

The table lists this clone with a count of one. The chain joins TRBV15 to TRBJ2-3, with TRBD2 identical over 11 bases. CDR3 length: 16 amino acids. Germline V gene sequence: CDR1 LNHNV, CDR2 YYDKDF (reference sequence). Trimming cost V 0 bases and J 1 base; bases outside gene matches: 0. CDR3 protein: CATSRELAGGTDTQYF. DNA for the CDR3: TGTGCCACCAGCAGAGAACTAGCGGGAGGCACAGATACGCAGTATTTT.

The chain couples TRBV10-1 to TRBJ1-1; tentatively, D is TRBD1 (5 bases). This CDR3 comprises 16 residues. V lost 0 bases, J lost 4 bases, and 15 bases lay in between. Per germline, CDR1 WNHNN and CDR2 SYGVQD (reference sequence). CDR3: CASSESRGGRPTEAFF. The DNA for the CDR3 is TGCGCCAGCAGTGAGTCGAGGGGTGGGAGGCCCACTGAAGCTTTCTTT.

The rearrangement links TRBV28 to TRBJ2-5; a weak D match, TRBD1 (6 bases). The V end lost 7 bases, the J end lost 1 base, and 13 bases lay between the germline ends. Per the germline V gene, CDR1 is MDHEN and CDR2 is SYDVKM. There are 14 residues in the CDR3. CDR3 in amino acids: CASTLYRAQETQYF. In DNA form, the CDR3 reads TGTGCCAGCACCCTGTACAGGGCCCAAGAGACCCAGTACTTC.

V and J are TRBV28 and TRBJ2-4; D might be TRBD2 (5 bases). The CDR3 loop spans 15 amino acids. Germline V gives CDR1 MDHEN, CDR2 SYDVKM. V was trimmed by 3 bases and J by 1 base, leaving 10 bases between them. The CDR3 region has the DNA TGTGCCAGCAGTTTGCGCGGGTCGGCCAAAAACATTCAGTACTTC. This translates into CASSLRGSAKNIQYF.

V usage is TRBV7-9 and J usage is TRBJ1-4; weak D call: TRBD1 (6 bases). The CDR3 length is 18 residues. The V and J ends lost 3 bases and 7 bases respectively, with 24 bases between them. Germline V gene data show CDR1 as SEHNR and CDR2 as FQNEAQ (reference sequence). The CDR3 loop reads CASSFFPTGDGDGEKLFF. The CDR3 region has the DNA TGTGCCAGCAGCTTTTTCCCGACAGGTGATGGGGATGGTGAAAAACTGTTTTTT.

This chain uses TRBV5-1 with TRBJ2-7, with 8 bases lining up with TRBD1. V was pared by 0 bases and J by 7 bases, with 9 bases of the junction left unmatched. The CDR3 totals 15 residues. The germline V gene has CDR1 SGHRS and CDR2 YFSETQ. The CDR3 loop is CASSLDRGSFGEQYF. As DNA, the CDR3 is TGCGCCAGCAGCTTGGACAGGGGGTCTTTTGGAGAGCAGTACTTC.

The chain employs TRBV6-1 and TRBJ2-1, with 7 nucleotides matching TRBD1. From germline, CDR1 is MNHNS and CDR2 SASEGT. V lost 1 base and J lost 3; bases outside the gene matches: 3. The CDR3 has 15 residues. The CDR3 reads CASSEGTGFYNEQFF. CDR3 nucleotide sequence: TGTGCCAGCAGTGAAGGGACAGGATTCTACAATGAGCAGTTCTTC.

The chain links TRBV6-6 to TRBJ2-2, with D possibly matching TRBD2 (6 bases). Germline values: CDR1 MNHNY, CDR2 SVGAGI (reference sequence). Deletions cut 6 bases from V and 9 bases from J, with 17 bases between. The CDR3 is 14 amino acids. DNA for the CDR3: TGTGCCAGCAGCGAGCCTACTAGCATCAGGGAGCTGTTTTTT. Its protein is CASSEPTSIRELFF.

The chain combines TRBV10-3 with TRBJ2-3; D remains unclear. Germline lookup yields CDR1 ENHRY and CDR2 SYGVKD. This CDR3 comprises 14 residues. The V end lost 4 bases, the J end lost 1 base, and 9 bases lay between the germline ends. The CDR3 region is CAISGDTGTDTQYF. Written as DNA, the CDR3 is TGTGCCATCAGTGGAGACACGGGCACAGATACGCAGTATTTT.

The CDR3 protein is CASSRSGSRTDTQYF. Here the CDR3 DNA reads TGTGCCAGCAGCCGGAGCGGGAGTCGCACAGATACGCAGTATTTT. The genes are TRBV11-1 and TRBJ2-3; 8 nucleotides agree with TRBD2. This CDR3 comprises 15 residues. Germline V gives CDR1 SGHAT, CDR2 FQDESV (reference sequence). Trimming removed 5 bases from V and 1 base from J; junction bases left unmatched: 5.

The CDR3 here is CASSGAIGTGPHEQFF. The CDR3 DNA reads as TGTGCCAGCAGCGGGGCCATTGGGACAGGGCCCCATGAGCAGTTCTTC. This chain connects TRBV9 to TRBJ2-1; 9 bases line up with TRBD1. The CDR3 covers 16 residues. Germline trimming cut 3 bases from V and 8 bases from J; bases unmatched to any gene: 12. Germline CDR1 and CDR2: SGDLS and YYNGEE.